This T cell receptor beta chain is drawn from a study of monozygotic twins with inflammatory bowel disease. General study results and limits: IBD patients shared fewer clonotypes with others than healthy twins, especially with disease activity.

The CDR3 runs to 14 residues. Germline values: CDR1 MNHGY, CDR2 SVAAGI. Per donor there was one draw, yielding a blood sample of approximately 2.5 ml. Worth noting for this clonotype: Its antigen remains unidentified.

Template-switch reactions added UMIs with a 6-nucleotide sample barcode. TCRalpha and TCRbeta cDNA went through two nested PCRs of approximately 17 and 9 cycles. TCRdb derives one entry per CDR3 protein from the 5' RACE reads, leaving out DNA. The sample data list some 330,000 distinct CDR3 sequences. The clonotype originates from a human donor with ulcerative colitis or Crohn's disease, or a healthy co-twin of an affected twin (not recorded which). Sample: blood. The V and J genes are TRBV6-9 and TRBJ1-1; checking the TCRdb D call of TRBD1 is not possible without DNA. The CDR3 loop reads CASSYVGGSTEAFF.